The 3 T cell receptor beta chains below all came from one sample that was sequenced in a study of identical twins. MiXCR, run by TCRdb on the 5' RACE reads, gives a single entry per CDR3 protein. The data show around 340,000 distinct CDR3 sequences, with 9% to 15% seen just once and around 7.2% held by the top ten. These data also featured in a second study, about yellow fever vaccine responses in identical twins.

The sample comprised CD8+ T cells sorted from blood. Every receptor here comes from a woman younger than 35 in good health.

The chain couples TRBV12-5 to TRBJ2-3; tentatively, D is TRBD1 (5 bases). Deletions cut 6 bases from V and 6 bases from J, with 13 bases between. The CDR3 contains 13 residues. Germline CDR1 LGHNT, CDR2 FRNRAP. CDR3 residues: CASGPDSSDTQYF. The CDR3 DNA sequence: TGTGCTAGTGGCCCTGACAGTTCGGATACGCAGTATTTT.

V usage is TRBV28 and J usage is TRBJ2-3; 8 nucleotides agree with TRBD1. The CDR3 is 16 residues long. The V segment lost 5 bases and the J segment 3 bases; nucleotides outside the gene matches: 10. Germline V CDR1 and CDR2: MDHEN, SYDVKM. In nucleotides, the CDR3 is TGTGCCAGCAGTGGCCACCGGGACAGGCGGACAGATACGCAGTATTTT. Amino acids: CASSGHRDRRTDTQYF.

The rearrangement joins TRBV2 to TRBJ1-1, with unresolved D. Per the germline V gene, CDR1 is SNHLY and CDR2 is FYNNEI. CDR3 size: 13 residues. Trimming took 8 bases from V and 6 from J, leaving 16 bases between them. CDR3: CASRHLDLPEAFF. In DNA form, the CDR3 reads TGTGCCAGCCGCCACCTAGACCTCCCTGAAGCTTTCTTT.